The 3 T cell receptor beta chains reported below all come from one sample, sequenced in a study of cytomegalovirus exposure and HLA in healthy donors. Primers included in the PCR were 60 Vbeta and 13 Jbeta primers. Sequenced by immunoSEQ multiplex PCR; TCRdb stores in-frame clones only, minus some. Of hundreds of thousands of clones listed, approximately 82% were seen once; the top ten hold about 0.63%. Sequences were obtained from PBMCs. These receptor sequences come from a man younger than 35 in good health and CMV-seronegative.

The chain carries TRBV11-2 and TRBJ2-3; TRBD2 agrees at 12 bases. CDR1 SGHAT and CDR2 FQNNGV come from the germline V gene. CDR3 size: 15 residues. V lost 5 bases and J lost 7; bases outside the gene matches: 7. In DNA form, the CDR3 reads TGTGCCAGCAGCGCGACTAGCGGGAGATCAAATACGCAGTATTTT. This sequence encodes CASSATSGRSNTQYF. Full variable domain (missing parts from reference TRBV11-2 and TRBJ2-3): EAGVAQSPRYKIIEKRQSVAFWCNPISGHATLYWYQQILGQGPKLLIQFQNNGVVDDSQLPKDRFSAERLKGVDSTLKIQPAKLEDSAVYLCASSATSGRSNTQYFGPGTRLTVL.

The CDR3 sequence is CASSADRRSSYEQYF. The CDR3 DNA reads as TGTGCCAGCAGCGCCGACAGGAGGAGCTCCTACGAGCAGTACTTC. The chain combines TRBV9 with TRBJ2-7, with D perhaps matching TRBD1 (6 bases). V dropped 3 bases and J dropped 0 bases, with 13 bases sitting between them. CDR1 SGDLS and CDR2 YYNGEE come from the germline V gene. The CDR3 runs 15 residues. The whole variable domain, remainder taken from reference TRBV9 and TRBJ2-7, is DSGVTQTPKHLITATGQRVTLRCSPRSGDLSVYWYQQSLDQGLQFLIQYYNGEERAKGNILERFSAQQFPDLHSELNLSSLELGDSALYFCASSADRRSSYEQYFGPGTRLTVT.

This clone showed up just a few times. The chain couples TRBV27 to TRBJ2-2; a possible D gene is TRBD2 (6 bases). From germline, CDR1 is MNHEY and CDR2 SMNVEV (reference sequence). The CDR3 runs to 16 residues. With 1 base removed from V and 6 bases from J, the gap between germline ends came to 15 bases. CDR3 DNA sequence: TGTGCCAGCAGTTTATATCCCGGACCGGGGGCCGGGGAGCTGTTTTTT. It yields the protein CASSLYPGPGAGELFF.